The clone carrying this T cell receptor (beta chain) was counted only a few times. What it recognizes is unknown. The entry originates in a study of T-cell reconstitution after alpha-beta-depleted transplantation in children. Study-wide findings and caveats: At day 60, the high TCRbeta diversity found in some patients originated from recipient T cells and thymic progenitors that had survived. Reportedly, roughly two months post-transplant, alpha-beta T cells arose from several hundred expanded graft clones.

The TCRbeta library incorporated unique molecular identifiers. TCRdb passed the PCR reads through MiXCR, listing each CDR3 protein once. In the table there are 85,000 to 120,000 distinct CDR3 sequences, approximately 8% of which are singletons. The sample was PBMCs, taken before TCRalphabeta/CD19-depleted stem cell transplant. This receptor was taken from a boy between 2 and 10 years old with acute lymphoblastic leukemia, due to receive a stem cell transplant.

CDR3 nucleotides: TGCGCCAGCAGCTTGGATAGCGAAGTCAATCAGCCCCAGCATTTT. This gives the protein CASSLDSEVNQPQHF. The V and J genes are TRBV5-1 and TRBJ1-5; D unclear. Looked up from germline, CDR1 is SGHRS and CDR2 is YFSETQ. CDR3 length: 15 amino acids. The ends were cut back, 0 bases at V and 3 bases at J, with 10 bases in the middle.